This TCR beta chain appears in the sequencing data of a study of blood T cell repertoires in COVID-19. At the level of the study: PBMCs, B-cell-depleted T cells, or T cells provided the cDNA or gDNA that made up the material.

The germline gives CDR1 MNHEY, CDR2 SVGEGT. This CDR3 spans 12 amino acids. Trimming took 2 bases from V and 9 from J, leaving 9 bases between them. This clone was seen just once. Some clones are missing from TCRdb's copy, which holds only in-frame ones; the method was immunoSEQ multiplex PCR. This table holds fewer than 300,000 clones, roughly 88% found once. This chain connects TRBV6-2 or TRBV6-3 to TRBJ2-3; a possible D gene is TRBD2 (6 bases). The specimen sequenced was PBMCs or T cells enriched from blood (not recorded which). The receptor comes from a woman in her forties with acute COVID-19. The CDR3 nucleotides read TGTGCCAGCAGTTACAGAAGCGGGACGCAGTATTTT. It encodes CASSYRSGTQYF.